The present T cell receptor beta chain was sequenced within a study of neoadjuvant nivolumab and ipilimumab in lung cancer. Produced via immunoSEQ multiplex PCR; TCRdb's table is partial and in-frame only. This table holds under 15,000 clones, approximately 68% found once. This clone showed up just a few times. Its antigen is as yet unknown. Study-level points and caveats: From pretherapy to surgery, tumor richness and clonality rose with dual therapy.

Trimming cost V 0 bases and J 1 base, with 9 bases left between them. CDR3 size: 15 residues. Germline lookup yields CDR1 MGHRA and CDR2 YSYEKL. This sequence originates from an adult with non-small cell lung cancer. The source material was peripheral blood, sampled after neoadjuvant nivolumab, alone or with ipilimumab, at or shortly before surgery. The chain joins TRBV4-1 to TRBJ1-1; D remains ambiguous. CDR3 loop: CASSQERRENTEAFF. The CDR3 coding sequence is TGCGCCAGCAGCCAAGAAAGGCGGGAGAACACTGAAGCTTTCTTT.